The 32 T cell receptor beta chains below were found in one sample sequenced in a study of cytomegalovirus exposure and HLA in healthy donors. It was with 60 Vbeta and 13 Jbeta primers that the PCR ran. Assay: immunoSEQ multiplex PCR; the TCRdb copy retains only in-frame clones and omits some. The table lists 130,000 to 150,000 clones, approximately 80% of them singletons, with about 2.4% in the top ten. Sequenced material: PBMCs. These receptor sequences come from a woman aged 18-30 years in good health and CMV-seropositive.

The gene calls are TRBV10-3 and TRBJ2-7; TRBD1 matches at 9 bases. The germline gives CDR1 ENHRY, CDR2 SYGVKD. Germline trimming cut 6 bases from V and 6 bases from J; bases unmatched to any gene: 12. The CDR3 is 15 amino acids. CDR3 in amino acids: CAIRTGSDRGGEQYF. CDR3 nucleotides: TGTGCCATCAGGACGGGGTCGGACAGGGGAGGCGAGCAGTACTTC.

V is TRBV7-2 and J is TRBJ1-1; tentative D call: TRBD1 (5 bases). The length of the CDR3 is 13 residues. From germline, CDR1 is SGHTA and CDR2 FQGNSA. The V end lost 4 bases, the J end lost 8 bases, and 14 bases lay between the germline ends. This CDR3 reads CASSYAQGSEAFF. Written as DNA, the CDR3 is TGTGCCAGCAGCTACGCGCAGGGATCCGAAGCTTTCTTT.

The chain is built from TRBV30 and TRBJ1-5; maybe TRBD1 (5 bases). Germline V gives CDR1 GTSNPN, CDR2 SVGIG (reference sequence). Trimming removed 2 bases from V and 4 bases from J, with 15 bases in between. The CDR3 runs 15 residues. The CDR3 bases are TGTGCCTGGAGTAGGTGGGAAGGGGCAAATCAGCCCCAGCATTTT. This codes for CAWSRWEGANQPQHF.

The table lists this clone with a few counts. CDR3: CATWGQGNTGELFF. CDR3 nucleotides: TGTGCCACGTGGGGACAGGGGAACACCGGGGAGCTGTTTTTT. The genes are TRBV19 and TRBJ2-2; 9 bases fit TRBD1. This CDR3 region has 14 residues. The germline gives CDR1 LNHDA, CDR2 SQIVND (reference sequence). Losses at the gene ends were 10 bases for V and 1 base for J; bases not matched to a gene: 4.

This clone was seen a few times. The CDR3 DNA follows: TGTGCCAGCAGCCCGTCTCCCCTCCACTTT. This encodes CASSPSPLHF. The chain joins TRBV6-6 to TRBJ1-6; unclear D gene. Trimming took off 6 bases at V and 13 bases at J, with 7 bases between the two ends. The CDR3 is 10 amino acids. Germline assignment: CDR1 MNHNY and CDR2 SVGAGI (reference sequence).

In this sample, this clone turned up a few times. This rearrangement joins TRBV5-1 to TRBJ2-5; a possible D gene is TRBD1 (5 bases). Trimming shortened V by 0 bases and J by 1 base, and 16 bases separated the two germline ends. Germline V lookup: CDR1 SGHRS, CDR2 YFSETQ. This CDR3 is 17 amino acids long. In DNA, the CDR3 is TGCGCCAGCAGCTTGGCCGCTCAGGGTGGCCCCCAAGAGACCCAGTACTTC. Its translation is CASSLAAQGGPQETQYF.

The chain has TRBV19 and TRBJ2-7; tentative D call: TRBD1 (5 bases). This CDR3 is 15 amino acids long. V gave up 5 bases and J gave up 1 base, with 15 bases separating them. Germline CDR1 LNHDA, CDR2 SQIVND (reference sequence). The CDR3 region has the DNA TGTGCCAGTAGTGGGCTTGGGGCAGGGTCCTACGAGCAGTACTTC. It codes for CASSGLGAGSYEQYF.

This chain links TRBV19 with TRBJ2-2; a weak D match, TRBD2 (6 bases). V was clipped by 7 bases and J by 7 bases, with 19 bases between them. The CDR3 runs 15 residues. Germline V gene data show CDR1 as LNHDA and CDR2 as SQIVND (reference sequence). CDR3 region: CASTGVEAGSGELFF. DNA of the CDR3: TGTGCCAGTACCGGGGTGGAGGCCGGGAGCGGGGAGCTGTTTTTT. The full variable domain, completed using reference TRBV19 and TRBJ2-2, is DGGITQSPKYLFRKEGQNVTLSCEQNLNHDAMYWYRQDPGQGLRLIYYSQIVNDFQKGDIAEGYSVSREKKESFPLTVTSAQKNPTAFYLCASTGVEAGSGELFFGEGSRLTVL.

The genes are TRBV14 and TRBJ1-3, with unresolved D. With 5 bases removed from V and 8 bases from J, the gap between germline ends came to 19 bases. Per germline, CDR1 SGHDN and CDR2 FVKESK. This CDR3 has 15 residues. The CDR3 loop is CASSKSGTFGDTIYF. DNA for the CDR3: TGTGCCAGCAGCAAAAGTGGCACTTTCGGAGACACCATATATTTT.

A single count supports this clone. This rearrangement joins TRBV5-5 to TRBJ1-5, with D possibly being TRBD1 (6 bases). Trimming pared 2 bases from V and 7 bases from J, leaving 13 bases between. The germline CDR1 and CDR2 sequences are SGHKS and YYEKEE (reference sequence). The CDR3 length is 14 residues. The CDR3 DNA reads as TGTGCCAGCAGCTTTACAGGGATGGGGCAGCCCCAGCATTTT. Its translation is CASSFTGMGQPQHF.

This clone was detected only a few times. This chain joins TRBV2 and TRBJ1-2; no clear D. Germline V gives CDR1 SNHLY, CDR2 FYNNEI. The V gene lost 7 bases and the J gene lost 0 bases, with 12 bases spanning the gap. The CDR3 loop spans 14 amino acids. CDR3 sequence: CASTKQRANYGYTF. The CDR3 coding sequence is TGTGCCAGCACAAAACAGAGAGCTAACTATGGCTACACCTTC.

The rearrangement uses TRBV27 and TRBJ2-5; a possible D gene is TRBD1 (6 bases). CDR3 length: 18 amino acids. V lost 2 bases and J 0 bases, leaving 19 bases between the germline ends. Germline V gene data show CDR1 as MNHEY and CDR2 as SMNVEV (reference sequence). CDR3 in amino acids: CASSLGRGRSIYQETQYF. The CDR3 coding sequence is TGTGCCAGCAGTTTAGGCAGGGGAAGGTCCATATACCAAGAGACCCAGTACTTC.

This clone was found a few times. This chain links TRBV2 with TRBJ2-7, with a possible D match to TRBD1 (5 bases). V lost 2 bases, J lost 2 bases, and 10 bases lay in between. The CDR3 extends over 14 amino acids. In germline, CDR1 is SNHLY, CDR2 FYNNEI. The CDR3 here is CASSELVGAYEQYF. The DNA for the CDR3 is TGTGCCAGCAGTGAACTCGTAGGGGCCTACGAGCAGTACTTC. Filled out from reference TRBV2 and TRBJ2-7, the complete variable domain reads EPEVTQTPSHQVTQMGQEVILRCVPISNHLYFYWYRQILGQKVEFLVSFYNNEISEKSEIFDDQFSVERPDGSNFTLKIRSTKLEDSAMYFCASSELVGAYEQYFGPGTRLTVT.

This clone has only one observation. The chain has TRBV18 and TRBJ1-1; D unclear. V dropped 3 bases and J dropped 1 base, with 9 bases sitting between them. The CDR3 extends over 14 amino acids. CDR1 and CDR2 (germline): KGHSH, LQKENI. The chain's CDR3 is CASSPFQENTEAFF. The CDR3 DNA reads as TGTGCCAGCTCACCGTTTCAGGAGAACACTGAAGCTTTCTTT.

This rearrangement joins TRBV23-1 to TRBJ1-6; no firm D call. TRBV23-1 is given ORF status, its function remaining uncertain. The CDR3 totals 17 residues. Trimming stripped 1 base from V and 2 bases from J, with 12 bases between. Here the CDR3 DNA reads TGCGCCAGCAGTCAATACCGTAGAGCCCCCTATAATTCACCCCTCCACTTT. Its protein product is CASSQYRRAPYNSPLHF.

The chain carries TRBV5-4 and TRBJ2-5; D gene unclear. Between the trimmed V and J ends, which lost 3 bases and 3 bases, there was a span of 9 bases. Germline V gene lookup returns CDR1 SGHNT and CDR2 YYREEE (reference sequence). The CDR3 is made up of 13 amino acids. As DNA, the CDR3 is TGTGCCAGCAGCTCGCCTAGAGAAGAGACCCAGTACTTC. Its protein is CASSSPREETQYF. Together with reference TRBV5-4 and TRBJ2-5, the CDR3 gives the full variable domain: ETGVTQSPTHLIKTRGQQVTLRCSSQSGHNTVSWYQQALGQGPQFIFQYYREEENGRGNFPPRFSGLQFPNYSSELNVNALELDDSALYLCASSSPREETQYFGPGTRLLVL.

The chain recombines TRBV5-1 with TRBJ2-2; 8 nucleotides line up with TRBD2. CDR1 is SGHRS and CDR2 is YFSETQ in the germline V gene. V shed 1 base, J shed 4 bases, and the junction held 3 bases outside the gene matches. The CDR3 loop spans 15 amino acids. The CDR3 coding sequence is TGCGCCAGCAGCTTGTCCAGCGGGGGCACCGGGGAGCTGTTTTTT. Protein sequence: CASSLSSGGTGELFF. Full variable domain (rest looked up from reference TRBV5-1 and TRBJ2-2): KAGVTQTPRYLIKTRGQQVTLSCSPISGHRSVSWYQQTPGQGLQFLFEYFSETQRNKGNFPGRFSGRQFSNSRSEMNVSTLELGDSALYLCASSLSSGGTGELFFGEGSRLTVL.

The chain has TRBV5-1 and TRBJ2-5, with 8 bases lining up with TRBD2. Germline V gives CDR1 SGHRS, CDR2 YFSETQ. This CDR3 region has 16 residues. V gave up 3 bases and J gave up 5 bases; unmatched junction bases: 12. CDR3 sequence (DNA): TGCGCCAGCAGCTCCTCCGGGGGGGCGGTTTTGGAGACCCAGTACTTC. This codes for CASSSSGGAVLETQYF.

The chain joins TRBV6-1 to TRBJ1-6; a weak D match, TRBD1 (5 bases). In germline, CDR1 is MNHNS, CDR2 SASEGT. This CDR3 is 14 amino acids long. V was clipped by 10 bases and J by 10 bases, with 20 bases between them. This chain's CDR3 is CAIRSRGLQSPLHF. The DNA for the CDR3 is TGTGCCATCCGGAGTAGGGGTCTTCAATCACCCCTCCACTTT.

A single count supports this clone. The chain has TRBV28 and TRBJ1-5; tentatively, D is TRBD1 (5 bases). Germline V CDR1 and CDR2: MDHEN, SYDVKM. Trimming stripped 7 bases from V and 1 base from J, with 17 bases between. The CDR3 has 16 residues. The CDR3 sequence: CASTDTPQRSNQPQHF. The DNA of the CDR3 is TGTGCCAGCACGGACACCCCCCAGAGGAGCAATCAGCCCCAGCATTTT.

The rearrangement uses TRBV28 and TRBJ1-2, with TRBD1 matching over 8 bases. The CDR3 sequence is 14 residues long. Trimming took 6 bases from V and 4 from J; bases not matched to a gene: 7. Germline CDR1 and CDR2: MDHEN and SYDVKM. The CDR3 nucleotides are TGTGCCAGCAGCCCGGACAGGGCGCTCTATGGCTACACCTTC. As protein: CASSPDRALYGYTF.

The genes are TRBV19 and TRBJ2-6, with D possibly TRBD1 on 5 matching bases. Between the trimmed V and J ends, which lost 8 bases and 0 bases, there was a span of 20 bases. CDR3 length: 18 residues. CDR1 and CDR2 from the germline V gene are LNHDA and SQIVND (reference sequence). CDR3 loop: CASRGDSLYSSGANVLTF. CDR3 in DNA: TGTGCCAGTCGCGGCGACAGCCTCTACAGCTCTGGGGCCAACGTCCTGACTTTC.

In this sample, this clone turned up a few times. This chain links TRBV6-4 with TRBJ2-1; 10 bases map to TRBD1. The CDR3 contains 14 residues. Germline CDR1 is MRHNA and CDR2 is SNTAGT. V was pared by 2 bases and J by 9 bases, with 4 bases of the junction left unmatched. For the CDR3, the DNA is TGTGCCAGCAGTGACGGGACAGGGGCAGGTGAGCAGTTCTTC. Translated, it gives CASSDGTGAGEQFF.

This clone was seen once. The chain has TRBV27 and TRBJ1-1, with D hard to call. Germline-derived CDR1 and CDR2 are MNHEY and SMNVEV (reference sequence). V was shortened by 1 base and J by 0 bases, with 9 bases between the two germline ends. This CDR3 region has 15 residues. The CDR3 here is CASSLWADMNTEAFF. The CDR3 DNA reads TGTGCCAGCAGTTTATGGGCAGATATGAACACTGAAGCTTTCTTT.

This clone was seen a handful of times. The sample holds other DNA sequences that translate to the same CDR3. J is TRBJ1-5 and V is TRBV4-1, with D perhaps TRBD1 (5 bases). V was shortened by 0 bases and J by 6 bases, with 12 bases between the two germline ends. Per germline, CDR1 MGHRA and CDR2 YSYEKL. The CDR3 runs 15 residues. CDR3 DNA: TGCGCCAGCAGCCAAGAAAGGGGCACGAGTCAGCCCCAGCATTTT. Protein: CASSQERGTSQPQHF.

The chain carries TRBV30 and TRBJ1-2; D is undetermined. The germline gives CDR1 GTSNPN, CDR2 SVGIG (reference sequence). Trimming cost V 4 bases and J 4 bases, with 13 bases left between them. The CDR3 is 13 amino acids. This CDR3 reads CAWKQGATYGYTF. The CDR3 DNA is TGTGCCTGGAAACAAGGAGCAACCTATGGCTACACCTTC.

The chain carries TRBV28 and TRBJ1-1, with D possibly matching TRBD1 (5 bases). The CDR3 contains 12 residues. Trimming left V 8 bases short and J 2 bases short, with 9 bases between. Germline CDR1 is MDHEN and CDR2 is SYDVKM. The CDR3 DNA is TGTGCCAGCGGAGGGGATAACACTGAAGCTTTCTTT. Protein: CASGGDNTEAFF.

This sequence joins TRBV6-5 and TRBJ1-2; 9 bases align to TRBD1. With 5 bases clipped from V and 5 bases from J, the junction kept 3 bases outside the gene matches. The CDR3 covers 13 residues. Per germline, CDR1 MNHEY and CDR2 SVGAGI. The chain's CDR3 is CASSLDRGYGYTF. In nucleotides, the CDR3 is TGTGCCAGCAGTCTCGACAGGGGGTATGGCTACACCTTC.

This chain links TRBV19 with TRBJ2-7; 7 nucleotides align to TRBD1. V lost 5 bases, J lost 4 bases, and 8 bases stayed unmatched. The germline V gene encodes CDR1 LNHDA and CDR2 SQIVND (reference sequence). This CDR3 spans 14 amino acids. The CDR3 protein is CASSYLDRWYEQYF. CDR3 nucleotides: TGTGCCAGTAGTTATTTGGACAGGTGGTACGAGCAGTACTTC.

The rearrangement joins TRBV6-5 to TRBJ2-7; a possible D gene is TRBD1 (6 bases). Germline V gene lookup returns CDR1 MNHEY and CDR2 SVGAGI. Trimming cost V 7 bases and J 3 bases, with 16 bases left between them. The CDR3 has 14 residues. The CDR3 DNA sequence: TGTGCCAGCACTCGGACAGAGGGGAGCTACGAGCAGTACTTC. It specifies CASTRTEGSYEQYF.

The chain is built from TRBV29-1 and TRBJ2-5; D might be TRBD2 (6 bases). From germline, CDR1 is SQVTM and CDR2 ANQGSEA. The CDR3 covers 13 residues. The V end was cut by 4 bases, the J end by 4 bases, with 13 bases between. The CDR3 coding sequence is TGCAGCGTTGTGTGGGGGGTTAGAGAGACCCAGTACTTC. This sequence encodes CSVVWGVRETQYF.

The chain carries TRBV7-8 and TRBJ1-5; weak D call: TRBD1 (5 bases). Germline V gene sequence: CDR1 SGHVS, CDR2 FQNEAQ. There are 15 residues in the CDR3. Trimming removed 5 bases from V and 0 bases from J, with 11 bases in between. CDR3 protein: CASSRAGDSNQPQHF. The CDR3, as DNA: TGTGCCAGCAGCCGAGCGGGGGATAGCAATCAGCCCCAGCATTTT.